This T cell receptor (beta chain) was recovered during a study of PD-1 blockade in mismatch repair-deficient tumors. Findings and limits, study-wide: Tumor-resident clones, often undetectable pretreatment in blood, expanded then contracted after pembrolizumab.

Trimming took off 9 bases at V and 3 bases at J, with 11 bases between the two ends. Germline assignment: CDR1 LNHNV and CDR2 YYDKDF (reference sequence). This CDR3 contains 12 residues. TCRdb keeps only in-frame clones here, not all; method: immunoSEQ multiplex PCR. The table shows around 52,000 clones, with over 70% occurring only once. About this clone: Its target is not known.

The receptor comes from an adult with mismatch repair-deficient cancer. The material was peripheral blood, obtained approximately 18 weeks after starting pembrolizumab. This chain connects TRBV15 to TRBJ2-5; D may match TRBD1 or TRBD2 (5 bases each). CDR3: CATGRSKETQYF. The CDR3 DNA sequence: TGTGCCACGGGACGGTCAAAAGAGACCCAGTACTTC. Full variable domain (outside the CDR3, taken from reference TRBV15 and TRBJ2-5): DAMVIQNPRYQVTQFGKPVTLSCSQTLNHNVMYWYQQKSSQAPKLLFHYYDKDFNNEADTPDNFQSRRPNTSFCFLDIRSPGLGDTAMYLCATGRSKETQYFGPGTRLLVL.